Following are 16 T cell receptor beta chains from one sample sequenced in a study of Graves' ophthalmopathy and Graves' hyperthyroidism. Scientists amplified the TCR beta CDR3 regions from RNA transcripts. Second-round multiplex PCR came after a first-round RT-PCR that employed HTBI primers. Each CDR3 protein is one row after TCRdb ran MiXCR on the multiplex PCR reads. The sample records roughly 480,000 distinct CDR3 sequences, under 15% being singletons. What was sequenced was blood. These receptor sequences come from a woman aged 30 to 39 with Graves' ophthalmopathy.

In this sample, this clonotype turned up many times. The chain links TRBV28 to TRBJ2-5; TRBD2 agrees at 10 bases. V shed 3 bases and J 6 bases; nucleotides not matched to a gene: 4. The CDR3 is 14 residues long. Germline assignment: CDR1 MDHEN and CDR2 SYDVKM. This chain's CDR3 is CASSFGTSVQTQYF. CDR3 bases: TGTGCCAGCAGTTTCGGGACTAGCGTACAGACCCAGTACTTC.

This clonotype was counted at least ten times. The chain carries TRBV12-3 or TRBV12-4 and TRBJ1-5; possibly TRBD1 for D (5 bases). The CDR3 loop spans 14 amino acids. Deletions cut 6 bases from V and 4 bases from J, with 13 bases between. This CDR3 is CASSLGPINQPQHF. Written as DNA, the CDR3 is TGTGCCAGCAGCCTGGGACCGATTAATCAGCCCCAGCATTTT.

Many counts were recorded for this clonotype. The genes are TRBV6-5 and TRBJ2-5, with D tentatively TRBD2 (6 bases). CDR1 MNHEY and CDR2 SVGAGI come from the germline V gene. The V end lost 0 bases, the J end lost 3 bases, and 17 bases lay between the germline ends. This CDR3 contains 17 residues. CDR3 in amino acids: CASSYSTGGVPKETQYF. CDR3 nucleotides: TGTGCCAGCAGTTACTCGACTGGCGGGGTGCCCAAAGAGACCCAGTACTTC.

This clonotype was recorded at least ten times. This chain links TRBV24-1 with TRBJ1-1; 8 nucleotides match TRBD1. V dropped 4 bases and J dropped 0; count of bases not matched to a gene: 12. This CDR3 comprises 18 residues. The V gene's germline CDR1 is KGHDR and CDR2 SFDVKD. The CDR3 loop reads CATSDSGTGGKMNTEAFF. The CDR3 DNA reads TGTGCCACCAGTGACTCTGGGACAGGTGGAAAAATGAACACTGAAGCTTTCTTT.

In this sample, this clonotype turned up many times. The V gene is TRBV7-2, the J gene TRBJ1-1; unclear D gene. V was shortened by 2 bases and J by 6 bases, with 13 bases between the two germline ends. This CDR3 is 14 amino acids long. Germline CDR1 reads SGHTA; CDR2 reads FQGNSA. CDR3 loop: CASSLKASVAEAFF. The CDR3 DNA reads TGTGCCAGCAGCTTAAAAGCCTCGGTGGCTGAAGCTTTCTTT.

This clonotype was seen many times. The rearrangement joins TRBV6-5 to TRBJ2-7; D call uncertain. Germline values: CDR1 MNHEY, CDR2 SVGAGI. V dropped 2 bases and J dropped 3 bases, with 11 bases sitting between them. CDR3 length: 14 amino acids. The CDR3 reads CASSYPEYNYEQYF. In DNA form, the CDR3 reads TGTGCCAGCAGTTACCCCGAGTACAACTACGAGCAGTACTTC.

This clonotype was seen repeatedly, ten times or more. This chain links TRBV4-2 with TRBJ2-5; 7 bases match TRBD2. The germline V gene encodes CDR1 LGHNA and CDR2 YNFKEQ. The CDR3 totals 16 residues. The junction had 9 bases not matched to a gene; V was cut back by 0 bases and J by 5 bases. The CDR3 bases are TGTGCCAGCAGCCAAGACGAGGCGGGAGACGGGGAGACCCAGTACTTC. It is translated as CASSQDEAGDGETQYF.

This clonotype was observed at least ten times. The rearrangement links TRBV12-3 or TRBV12-4 to TRBJ2-4; 7 nucleotides match TRBD1. The CDR3 covers 16 residues. V gave up 6 bases and J gave up 0 bases; unmatched junction bases: 8. As DNA, the CDR3 is TGTGCCAGCAGCGGTGGGACAGTTTTAGCCAAAAACATTCAGTACTTC. This encodes CASSGGTVLAKNIQYF.

This clonotype was recorded many times. This sequence joins TRBV6-1 and TRBJ2-7, with D unresolved. V shed 0 bases and J shed 1 base, with 16 bases lying between them. The CDR3 totals 17 residues. Germline CDR1 reads MNHNS; CDR2 reads SASEGT. CDR3 sequence (DNA): TGTGCCAGCAGTGAAGCAGTAGGCGGCAGGTCTTCCTACGAGCAGTACTTC. This translates into CASSEAVGGRSSYEQYF.

The CDR3 sequence: CASSYSMSSFQPQHF. The CDR3 coding sequence is TGTGCCAGCAGTTACTCGATGTCGTCTTTTCAGCCCCAGCATTTT. V usage is TRBV6-5 and J usage is TRBJ1-5, with unresolved D. The length of the CDR3 is 15 residues. The germline CDR1 and CDR2 sequences are MNHEY and SVGAGI. Trimming took 0 bases from V and 6 from J, leaving 12 bases between them.

This clonotype was detected ten times or more. V is TRBV13 and J is TRBJ2-7; D not resolved. Trimming pared 4 bases from V and 3 bases from J, leaving 10 bases between. This CDR3 spans 13 amino acids. Germline loops: CDR1 PRHDT, CDR2 FYEKMQ (reference sequence). The CDR3 sequence: CASSSDGDYEQYF. In DNA form, the CDR3 reads TGTGCCAGCAGCTCGGACGGAGACTACGAGCAGTACTTC.

This clonotype occurred many times. This rearrangement joins TRBV6-1 to TRBJ2-7; 11 bases are a match to TRBD1. Trimming removed 6 bases from V and 6 bases from J; junction bases left unmatched: 7. This CDR3 has 14 amino acids. Germline loops: CDR1 MNHNS, CDR2 SASEGT. The DNA for the CDR3 is TGTGCCAGCAGCAGGGACAGGGGGTACAGCGAGCAGTACTTC. The encoded protein is CASSRDRGYSEQYF.

This clonotype occurred many times. The rearrangement uses TRBV19 and TRBJ1-2; D is possibly TRBD1 (6 bases). The CDR3 loop spans 14 amino acids. Trimming cost V 3 bases and J 2 bases, with 10 bases left between them. The germline V gene has CDR1 LNHDA and CDR2 SQIVND (reference sequence). CDR3 nucleotide sequence: TGTGCCAGTAGTATTAGGACAGTAAACTATGGCTACACCTTC. It encodes CASSIRTVNYGYTF.

This clonotype was counted a few times. V and J are TRBV19 and TRBJ2-2; unclear D gene. The CDR3 length is 16 residues. V dropped 9 bases and J dropped 1 base, with 18 bases sitting between them. CDR1 is LNHDA, CDR2 SQIVND, per germline (reference sequence). The CDR3 nucleotides are TGTGCCAGCCTTTCCGGGCCCAACCGGAACACCGGGGAGCTGTTTTTT. It specifies CASLSGPNRNTGELFF.

The rearrangement joins TRBV12-3 or TRBV12-4 to TRBJ1-5; D unclear. This CDR3 has 14 amino acids. The V gene lost 5 bases and the J gene lost 6 bases, with 14 bases spanning the gap. The CDR3 nucleotides are TGTGCCAGCAGTACCGATGCAAGGGTTCAGCCCCAGCATTTT. It translates to CASSTDARVQPQHF.

This chain links TRBV19 with TRBJ2-2, with 7 nucleotides matching TRBD2. With 8 bases clipped from V and 6 bases from J, the junction kept 15 bases outside the gene matches. This CDR3 region has 16 residues. The germline CDR1 and CDR2 sequences are LNHDA and SQIVND (reference sequence). CDR3 DNA sequence: TGTGCCAGTTACACCGGGACTACTCCTAGTCCCGGGGAGCTGTTTTTT. Its protein is CASYTGTTPSPGELFF.